This TCR beta chain was observed in a study of blood T cell repertoires in COVID-19 (dated by TCRdb to 2019 to 2021). For the wider study: The collaborator samples originated in the United States, Italy and Spain and spanned the acute and convalescent phases of COVID-19. Sample metadata almost always included a de-identified subject ID, COVID-19 status, age in years and sex. Subjects who had been exposed to COVID-19, were actively infected with it, or had recovered from it provided the deeply sampled blood TCRbeta repertoires that made up the dataset. The prospective study material was composed of cDNA or gDNA derived from T cells, B-cell-depleted T cells, or PBMCs. The repertoires were released in a freely available public database intended as a resource for research on the immune response to SARS-CoV-2. The samples were drawn from two sources: the first 160 participants of the ongoing ImmuneRACE study, and 1,000 to 1,500 subjects contributed by 6 global collaborators. Where HLA class I and class II types were available, the types were taken from metadata supplied by the sample provider, not from assay-based typing. Beyond this particular receptor, the publication reports: How much clinical and demographic metadata was included differed by source and by participant, and the metadata was provided uncurated.

TCRbeta CDR3 regions were amplified from genomic DNA by means of the immunoSEQ Assay, a bias-controlled multiplex PCR. The study's own analysis went as follows. The number of nucleated cells in each sample was estimated by amplification of reference gene primers within the assay. To quantify the absolute abundance of each unique TCRbeta CDR3 rearrangement, sequence reads were collapsed and filtered. Productive Simpson clonality was computed per sample as the square root of Simpson's diversity index over productive rearrangements. Held by TCRdb, this immuneACCESS table contains in-frame sequences only and omits some clones. Under half of the omission traces to an unresolved V gene where checked; the cause of the rest is unknown. That table furnishes V, J and clone size, whereas the DNA furnished D and trimming. This sample comprises some 50,000 clones, 85% to 90% of them detected only once. The biggest ten clones account for around 3.1% of the sample.

CDR1 SGHRS and CDR2 YFSETQ were looked up in the germline V gene. Between the V and J ends, shortened by 4 bases and 0 bases respectively, the junction contains 16 bases. Inclusive of the bounding cysteine and phenylalanine, the CDR3 is 16 residues long. The sequence is cut down to CDR3 DNA, 48 bases in frame from base 1. Worth noting for this clone: No cognate antigen has been identified for it. No quality values exist for individual bases; no much larger clone is one base distant.

Enrolling through a virtual design, the prospective study's participants ranged in age from roughly 18 to 89 years and lived across around 25 United States geographic areas. To assign participants to cohorts, the prospective study relied on clinical history that participants themselves reported in a screening survey and a study questionnaire. For ImmuneRACE Cohort 3, a participant was defined as recovered based on two consecutive negative NP/OP PCR tests, clearance by a healthcare professional, or resolution of symptoms. Each participant in the prospective study had whole blood, serum and a nasopharyngeal or oropharyngeal swab collected by mobile phlebotomists. Additional blood draws and questionnaires over an approximately 2-month period could optionally be provided by prospective study participants. Prospective study blood samples were shipped either frozen or at room temperature before DNA extraction.

The source material was PBMCs or T cells enriched from blood (not recorded which). The sequence joins TRBV5-1 to TRBJ1-2, with no confidently assigned D gene. The sequence came from a woman between 45 and 65 years old who had recovered from COVID-19. The DNA sequence is as follows: TGCGCCAGCAGCCCTAATCTACAGTCCACTAACTATGGCTACACCTTC. This gives the protein CASSPNLQSTNYGYTF. Outside the CDR3, residues come from the reference TRBV5-1 and TRBJ1-2 proteins, so the full variable domain is: KAGVTQTPRYLIKTRGQQVTLSCSPISGHRSVSWYQQTPGQGLQFLFEYFSETQRNKGNFPGRFSGRQFSNSRSEMNVSTLELGDSALYLCASSPNLQSTNYGYTFGSGTRLTVV.